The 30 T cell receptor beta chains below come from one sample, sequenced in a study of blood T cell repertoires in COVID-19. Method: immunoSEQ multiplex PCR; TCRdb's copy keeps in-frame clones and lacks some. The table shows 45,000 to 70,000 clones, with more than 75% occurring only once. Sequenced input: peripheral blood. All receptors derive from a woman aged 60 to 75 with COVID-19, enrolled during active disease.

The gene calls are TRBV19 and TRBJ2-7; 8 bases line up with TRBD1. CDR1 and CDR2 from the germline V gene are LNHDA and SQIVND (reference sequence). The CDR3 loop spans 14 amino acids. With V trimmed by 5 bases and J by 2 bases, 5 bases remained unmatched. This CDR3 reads CASSFARGPYEQYF. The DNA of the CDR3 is TGTGCCAGTAGTTTTGCCAGGGGGCCCTACGAGCAGTACTTC.

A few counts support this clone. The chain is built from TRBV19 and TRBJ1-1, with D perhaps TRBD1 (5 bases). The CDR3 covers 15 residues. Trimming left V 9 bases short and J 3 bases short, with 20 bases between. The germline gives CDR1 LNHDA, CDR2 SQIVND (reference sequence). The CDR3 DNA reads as TGTGCCAGCTGTAAAACAGGCGAATTGGACACTGAAGCTTTCTTT. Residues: CASCKTGELDTEAFF.

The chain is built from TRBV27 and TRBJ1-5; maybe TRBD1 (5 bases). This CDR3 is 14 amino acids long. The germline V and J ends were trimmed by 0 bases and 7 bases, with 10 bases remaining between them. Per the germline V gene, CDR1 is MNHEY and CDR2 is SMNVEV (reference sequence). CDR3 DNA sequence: TGTGCCAGCAGTTTATCGGGGCGGCGGCAGCCCCAGCATTTT. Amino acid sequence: CASSLSGRRQPQHF.

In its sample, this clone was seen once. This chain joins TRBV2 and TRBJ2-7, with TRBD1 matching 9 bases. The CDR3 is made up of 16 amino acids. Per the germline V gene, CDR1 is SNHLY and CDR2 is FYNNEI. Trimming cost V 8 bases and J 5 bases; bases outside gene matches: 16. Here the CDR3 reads CASRRRGQGFTDEQYF. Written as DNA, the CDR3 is TGTGCCAGCCGACGACGAGGACAGGGGTTTACCGACGAGCAGTACTTC.

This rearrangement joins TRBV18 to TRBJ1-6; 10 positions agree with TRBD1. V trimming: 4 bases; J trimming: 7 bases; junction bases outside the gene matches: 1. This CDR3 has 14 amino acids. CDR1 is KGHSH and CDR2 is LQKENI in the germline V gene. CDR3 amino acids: CASSLGQGNSPLHF. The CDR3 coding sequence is TGTGCCAGCTCACTGGGACAGGGGAATTCACCCCTCCACTTT.

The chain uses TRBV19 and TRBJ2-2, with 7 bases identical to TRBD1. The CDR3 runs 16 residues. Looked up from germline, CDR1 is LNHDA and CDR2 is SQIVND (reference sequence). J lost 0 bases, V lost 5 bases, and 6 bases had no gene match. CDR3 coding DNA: TGTGCCAGTAGTGCCCTCGGGACAGCGAACACCGGGGAGCTGTTTTTT. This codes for CASSALGTANTGELFF.

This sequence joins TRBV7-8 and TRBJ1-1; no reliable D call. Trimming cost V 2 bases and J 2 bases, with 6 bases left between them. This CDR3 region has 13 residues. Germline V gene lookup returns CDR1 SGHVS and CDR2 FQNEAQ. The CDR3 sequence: CASSLSLNTEAFF. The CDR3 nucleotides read TGTGCCAGCAGCTTATCCCTCAACACTGAAGCTTTCTTT.

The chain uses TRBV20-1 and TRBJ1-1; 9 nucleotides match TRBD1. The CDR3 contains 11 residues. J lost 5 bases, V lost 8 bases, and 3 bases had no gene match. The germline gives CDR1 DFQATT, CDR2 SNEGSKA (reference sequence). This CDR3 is CSYRGQTEAFF. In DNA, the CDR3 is TGCAGTTACAGGGGGCAAACTGAAGCTTTCTTT.

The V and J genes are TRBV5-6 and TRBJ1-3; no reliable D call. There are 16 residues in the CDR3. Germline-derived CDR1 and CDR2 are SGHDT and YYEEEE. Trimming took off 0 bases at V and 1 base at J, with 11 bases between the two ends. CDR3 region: CASSLARRNSGNTIYF. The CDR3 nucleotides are TGTGCCAGCAGCTTGGCGCGGAGAAATTCTGGAAACACCATATATTTT.

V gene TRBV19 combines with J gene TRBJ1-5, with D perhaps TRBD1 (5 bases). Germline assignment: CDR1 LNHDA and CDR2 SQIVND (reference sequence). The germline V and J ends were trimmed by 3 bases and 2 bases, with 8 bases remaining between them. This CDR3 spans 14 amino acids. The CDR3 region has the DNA TGTGCCAGTAGTATCCGGGGGGGCAATCAGCCCCAGCATTTT. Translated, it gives CASSIRGGNQPQHF.

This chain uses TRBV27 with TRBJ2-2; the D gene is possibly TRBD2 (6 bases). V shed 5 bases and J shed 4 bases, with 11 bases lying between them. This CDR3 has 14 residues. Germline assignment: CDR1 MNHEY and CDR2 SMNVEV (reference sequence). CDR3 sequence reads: CASSVGTPTGELFF. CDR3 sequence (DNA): TGTGCCAGCAGTGTAGGGACTCCCACCGGGGAGCTGTTTTTT.

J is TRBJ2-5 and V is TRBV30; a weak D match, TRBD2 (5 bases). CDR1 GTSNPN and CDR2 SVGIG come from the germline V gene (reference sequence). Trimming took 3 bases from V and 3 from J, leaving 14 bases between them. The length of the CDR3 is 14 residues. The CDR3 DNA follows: TGTGCCTGGAGGTATCCGGGATCGAAAGAGACCCAGTACTTC. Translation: CAWRYPGSKETQYF.

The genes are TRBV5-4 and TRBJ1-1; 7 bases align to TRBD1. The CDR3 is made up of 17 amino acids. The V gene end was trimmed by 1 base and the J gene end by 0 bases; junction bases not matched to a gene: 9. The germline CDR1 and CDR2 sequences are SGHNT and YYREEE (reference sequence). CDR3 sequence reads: CASSLPQTGFVNTEAFF. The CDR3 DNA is TGTGCCAGCAGCTTGCCTCAGACAGGGTTCGTGAACACTGAAGCTTTCTTT.

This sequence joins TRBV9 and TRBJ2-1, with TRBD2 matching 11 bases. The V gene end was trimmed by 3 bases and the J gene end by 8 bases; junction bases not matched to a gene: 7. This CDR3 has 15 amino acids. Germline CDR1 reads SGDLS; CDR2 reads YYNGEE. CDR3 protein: CASSAGLAGVHEQFF. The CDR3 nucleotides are TGTGCCAGCAGCGCAGGACTAGCGGGTGTCCATGAGCAGTTCTTC.

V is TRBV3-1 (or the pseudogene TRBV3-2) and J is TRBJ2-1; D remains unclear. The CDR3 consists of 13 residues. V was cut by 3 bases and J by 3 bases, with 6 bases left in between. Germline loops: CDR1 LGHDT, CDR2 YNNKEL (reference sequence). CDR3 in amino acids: CASSHNGYNEQFF. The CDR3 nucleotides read TGTGCCAGCAGCCATAACGGCTACAATGAGCAGTTCTTC.

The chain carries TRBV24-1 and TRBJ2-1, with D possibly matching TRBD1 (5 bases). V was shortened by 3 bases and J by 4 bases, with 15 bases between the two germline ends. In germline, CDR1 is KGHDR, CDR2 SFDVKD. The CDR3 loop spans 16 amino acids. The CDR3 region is CATSDAVGRGYNEQFF. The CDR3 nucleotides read TGTGCCACCAGTGATGCGGTGGGAAGGGGTTACAATGAGCAGTTCTTC.

The DNA of the CDR3 is TGTGCCAGCAGCTTGAATACGGCGGCCCTATCTGGCTACACCTTC. Its translation: CASSLNTAALSGYTF. This chain joins TRBV5-5 and TRBJ1-2, with D uncertain. The CDR3 length is 15 residues. Germline-derived CDR1 and CDR2 are SGHKS and YYEKEE (reference sequence). With 1 base removed from V and 7 bases from J, the gap between germline ends came to 17 bases.

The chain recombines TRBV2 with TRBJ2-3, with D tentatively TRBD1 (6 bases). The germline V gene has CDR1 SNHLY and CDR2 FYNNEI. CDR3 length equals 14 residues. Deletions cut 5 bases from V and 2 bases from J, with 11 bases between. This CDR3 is CASSIDRFTDTQYF. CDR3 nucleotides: TGTGCCAGCAGTATAGACAGGTTCACAGATACGCAGTATTTT. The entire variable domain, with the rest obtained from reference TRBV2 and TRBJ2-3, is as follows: EPEVTQTPSHQVTQMGQEVILRCVPISNHLYFYWYRQILGQKVEFLVSFYNNEISEKSEIFDDQFSVERPDGSNFTLKIRSTKLEDSAMYFCASSIDRFTDTQYFGPGTRLTVL.

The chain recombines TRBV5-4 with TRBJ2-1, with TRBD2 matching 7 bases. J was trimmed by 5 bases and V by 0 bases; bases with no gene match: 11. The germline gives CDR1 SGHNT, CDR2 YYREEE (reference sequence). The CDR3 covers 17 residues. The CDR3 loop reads CASSLAVLGLGNNEQFF. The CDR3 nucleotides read TGTGCCAGCAGCTTGGCCGTCCTCGGACTAGGGAACAATGAGCAGTTCTTC.

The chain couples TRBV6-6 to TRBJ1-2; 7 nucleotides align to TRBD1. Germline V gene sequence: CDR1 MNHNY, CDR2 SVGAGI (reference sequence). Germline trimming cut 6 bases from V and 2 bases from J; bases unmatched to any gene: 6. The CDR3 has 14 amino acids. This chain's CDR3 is CASRPGQTNYGYTF. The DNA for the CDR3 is TGTGCCAGCAGACCGGGACAGACCAACTATGGCTACACCTTC.

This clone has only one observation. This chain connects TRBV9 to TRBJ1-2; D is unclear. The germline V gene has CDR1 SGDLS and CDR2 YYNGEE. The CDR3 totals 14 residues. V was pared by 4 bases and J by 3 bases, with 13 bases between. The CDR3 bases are TGTGCCAGCAGCCCCTCCCGAGTCGACTATGGCTACACCTTC. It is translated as CASSPSRVDYGYTF.

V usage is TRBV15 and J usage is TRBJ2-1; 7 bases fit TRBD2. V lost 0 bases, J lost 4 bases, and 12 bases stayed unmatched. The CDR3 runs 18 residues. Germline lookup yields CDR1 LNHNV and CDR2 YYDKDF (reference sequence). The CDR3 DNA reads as TGTGCCACCAGCAGAGATCTACCAGGGACTACCCTATACAATGAGCAGTTCTTC. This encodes CATSRDLPGTTLYNEQFF.

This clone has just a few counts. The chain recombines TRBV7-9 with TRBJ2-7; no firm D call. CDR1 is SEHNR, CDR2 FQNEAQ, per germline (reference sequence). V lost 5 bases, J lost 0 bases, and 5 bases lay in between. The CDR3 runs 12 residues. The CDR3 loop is CASSLTSYEQYF. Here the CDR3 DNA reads TGTGCCAGCAGCCTAACCTCCTACGAGCAGTACTTC.

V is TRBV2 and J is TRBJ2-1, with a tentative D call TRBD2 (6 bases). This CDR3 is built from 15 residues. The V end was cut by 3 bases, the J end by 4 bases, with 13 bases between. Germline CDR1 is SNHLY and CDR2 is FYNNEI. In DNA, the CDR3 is TGTGCCAGCAGTGAGTTGGCAGGGACTTACAATGAGCAGTTCTTC. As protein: CASSELAGTYNEQFF.

CDR3 coding DNA: TGTGCCAGCAGTTTAAGTCAGGGATTCTATGGCTACACCTTC. Amino acid sequence: CASSLSQGFYGYTF. V is TRBV27 and J is TRBJ1-2; D may be TRBD1 (5 bases). Trimming took 2 bases from V and 4 from J, leaving 11 bases between them. The CDR3 runs to 14 residues. Germline V CDR1 and CDR2: MNHEY, SMNVEV (reference sequence).

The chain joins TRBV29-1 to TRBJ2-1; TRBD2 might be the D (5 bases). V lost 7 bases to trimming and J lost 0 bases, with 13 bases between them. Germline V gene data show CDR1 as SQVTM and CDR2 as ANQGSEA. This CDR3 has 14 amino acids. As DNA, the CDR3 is TGCAGCGCCTTAGCGAGAACCTCCTACAATGAGCAGTTCTTC. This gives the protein CSALARTSYNEQFF.

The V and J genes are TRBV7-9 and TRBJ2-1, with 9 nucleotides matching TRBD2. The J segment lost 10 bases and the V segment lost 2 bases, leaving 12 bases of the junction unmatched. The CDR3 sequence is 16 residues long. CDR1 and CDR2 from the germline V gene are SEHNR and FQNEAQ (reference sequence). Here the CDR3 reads CASSLRRLAGLEEQFF. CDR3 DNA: TGTGCCAGCAGCTTACGGCGGCTAGCGGGGTTAGAAGAGCAGTTCTTC.

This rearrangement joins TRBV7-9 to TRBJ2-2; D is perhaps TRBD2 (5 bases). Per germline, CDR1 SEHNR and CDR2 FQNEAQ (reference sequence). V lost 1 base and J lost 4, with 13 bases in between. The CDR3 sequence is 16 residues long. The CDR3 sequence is CASSLEVKRPTGELFF. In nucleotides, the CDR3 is TGTGCCAGCAGCTTAGAGGTAAAGCGGCCCACCGGGGAGCTGTTTTTT.

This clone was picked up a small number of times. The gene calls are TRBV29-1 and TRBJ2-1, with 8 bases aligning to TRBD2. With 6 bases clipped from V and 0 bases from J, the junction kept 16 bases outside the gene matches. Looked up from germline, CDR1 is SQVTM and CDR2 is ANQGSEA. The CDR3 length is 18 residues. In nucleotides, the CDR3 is TGCAGCGTACCTCTGCCCCGGGGGGGCCTGAGCTCCTACAATGAGCAGTTCTTC. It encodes CSVPLPRGGLSSYNEQFF.

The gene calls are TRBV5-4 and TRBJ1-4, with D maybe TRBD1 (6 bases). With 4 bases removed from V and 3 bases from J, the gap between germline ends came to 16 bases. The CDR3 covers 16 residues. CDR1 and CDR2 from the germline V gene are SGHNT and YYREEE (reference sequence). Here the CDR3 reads CASSLSKDSSNEKLFF. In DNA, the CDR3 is TGTGCCAGCAGCCTAAGTAAGGACAGTTCTAATGAAAAACTGTTTTTT.